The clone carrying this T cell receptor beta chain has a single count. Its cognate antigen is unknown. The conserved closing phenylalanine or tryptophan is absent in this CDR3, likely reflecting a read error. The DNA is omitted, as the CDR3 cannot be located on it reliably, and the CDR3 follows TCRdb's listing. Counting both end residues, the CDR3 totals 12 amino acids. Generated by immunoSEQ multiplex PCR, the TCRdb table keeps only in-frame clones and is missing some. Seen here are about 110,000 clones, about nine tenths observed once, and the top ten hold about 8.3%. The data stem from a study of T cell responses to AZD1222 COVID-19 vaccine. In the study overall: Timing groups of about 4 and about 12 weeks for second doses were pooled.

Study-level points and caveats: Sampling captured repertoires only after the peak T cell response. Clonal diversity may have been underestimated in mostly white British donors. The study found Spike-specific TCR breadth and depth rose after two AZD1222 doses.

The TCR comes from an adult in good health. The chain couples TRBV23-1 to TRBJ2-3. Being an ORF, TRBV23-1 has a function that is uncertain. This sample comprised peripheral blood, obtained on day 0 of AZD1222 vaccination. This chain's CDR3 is CASSQFVGRRKS.